One and the same sample provided the 8 T cell receptor beta chains below, sequenced in a study of T cell responses to AZD1222 COVID-19 vaccine. Only in-frame clones appear in the TCRdb table, and some are missing; sequencing was by immunoSEQ multiplex PCR. The repertoire consists of some 110,000 clones, with 80% to 90% occurring once and the leading ten covering more than 6.5%. The source material was peripheral blood, sampled on day 0 of AZD1222 vaccination. The receptors come from an adult in good health.

The chain uses TRBV19 and TRBJ2-2; possibly TRBD2 for D (6 bases). CDR3 size: 16 residues. Germline V gives CDR1 LNHDA, CDR2 SQIVND (reference sequence). Trimming stripped 3 bases from V and 5 bases from J, with 16 bases between. The CDR3 reads CASSMRRAVSTGELFF. Written as DNA, the CDR3 is TGTGCCAGTAGTATGAGGAGGGCAGTTAGTACCGGGGAGCTGTTTTTT.

CDR3 DNA: TGTGCCAGCAGCCAAGGCCGGTATTTCCAGGATACGCAGTATTTT. This translates into CASSQGRYFQDTQYF. The chain uses TRBV3-1 (or the pseudogene TRBV3-2) and TRBJ2-3; no clear D. The length of the CDR3 is 15 residues. CDR1 and CDR2 (germline): LGHDT, YNNKEL (reference sequence). Trimming cost V 1 base and J 6 bases, with 14 bases left between them.

DNA of the CDR3: TGTGCCAGCAGCCAATTCCCGGGGGAAGCTTTCTTT. This gives the protein CASSQFPGEAFF. V gene TRBV14 combines with J gene TRBJ1-1; D is unresolved. Trimming cost V 2 bases and J 8 bases, with 9 bases left between them. The germline V gene has CDR1 SGHDN and CDR2 FVKESK. This CDR3 has 12 residues.

The chain uses TRBV27 and TRBJ1-1; D might be TRBD1 (5 bases). CDR3 length: 14 residues. V was pared by 7 bases and J by 3 bases, with 15 bases between. The V gene's germline CDR1 is MNHEY and CDR2 SMNVEV (reference sequence). CDR3 nucleotides: TGTGCCAGCAATCCCGGGACCCCGGACACTGAAGCTTTCTTT. Its protein product is CASNPGTPDTEAFF.

This clone was picked up a small number of times. V is TRBV6-2 or TRBV6-3 and J is TRBJ1-5; tentatively, D is TRBD1 (5 bases). Trimming took off 6 bases at V and 6 bases at J, with 12 bases between the two ends. Looked up from germline, CDR1 is MNHEY and CDR2 is SVGEGT. The CDR3 sequence is 13 residues long. The CDR3 spells CASSFQGGQPQHF. The CDR3 coding sequence is TGTGCCAGCAGCTTCCAGGGAGGTCAGCCCCAGCATTTT.

The chain uses TRBV5-5 and TRBJ1-5, with D uncertain. This CDR3 spans 16 amino acids. The V gene lost 0 bases and the J gene lost 5 bases, with 15 bases spanning the gap. CDR1 is SGHKS and CDR2 is YYEKEE in the germline V gene (reference sequence). The CDR3 protein is CASSLDSSKYYQPQHF. In DNA form, the CDR3 reads TGTGCCAGCAGCTTGGATTCCAGCAAATATTATCAGCCCCAGCATTTT.

The chain uses TRBV2 and TRBJ1-6; D gene unclear. The CDR3 covers 16 residues. CDR1 and CDR2 from the germline V gene are SNHLY and FYNNEI. Trimming removed 2 bases at V and 0 bases at J, with 8 bases between. The CDR3 region is CASSERGSSYNSPLHF. The CDR3, as DNA: TGTGCCAGCAGTGAACGCGGGAGCTCCTATAATTCACCCCTCCACTTT.

The chain uses TRBV28 and TRBJ1-4; D is perhaps TRBD1 (5 bases). V was clipped by 6 bases and J by 7 bases, with 15 bases between them. Germline CDR1 and CDR2: MDHEN and SYDVKM. The CDR3 runs 14 residues. CDR3 residues: CASSETGAIEKLFF. The CDR3 bases are TGTGCCAGCAGCGAGACCGGGGCGATTGAAAAACTGTTTTTT.